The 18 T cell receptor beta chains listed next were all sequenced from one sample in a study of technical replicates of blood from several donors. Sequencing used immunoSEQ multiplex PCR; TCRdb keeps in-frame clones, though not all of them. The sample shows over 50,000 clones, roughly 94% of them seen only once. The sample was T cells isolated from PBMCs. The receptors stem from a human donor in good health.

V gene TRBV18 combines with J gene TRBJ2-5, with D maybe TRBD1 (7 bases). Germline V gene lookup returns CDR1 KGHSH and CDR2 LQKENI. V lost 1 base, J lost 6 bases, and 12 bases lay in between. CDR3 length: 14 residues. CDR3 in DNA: TGTGCCAGCTCACCACGGGACAGCGGGCAGACCCAGTACTTC. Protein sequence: CASSPRDSGQTQYF.

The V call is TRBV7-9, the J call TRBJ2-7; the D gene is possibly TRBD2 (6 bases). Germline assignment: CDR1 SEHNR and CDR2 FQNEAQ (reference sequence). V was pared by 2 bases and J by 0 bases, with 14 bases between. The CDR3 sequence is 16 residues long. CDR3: CASSLSSAGSSYEQYF. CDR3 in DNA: TGTGCCAGCAGCTTATCCTCGGCGGGGAGCTCCTACGAGCAGTACTTC.

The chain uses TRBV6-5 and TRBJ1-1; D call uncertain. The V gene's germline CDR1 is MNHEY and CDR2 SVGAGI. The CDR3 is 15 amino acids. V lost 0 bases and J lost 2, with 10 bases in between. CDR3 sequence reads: CASSYSMNTNTEAFF. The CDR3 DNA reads TGTGCCAGCAGTTACTCGATGAACACCAACACTGAAGCTTTCTTT.

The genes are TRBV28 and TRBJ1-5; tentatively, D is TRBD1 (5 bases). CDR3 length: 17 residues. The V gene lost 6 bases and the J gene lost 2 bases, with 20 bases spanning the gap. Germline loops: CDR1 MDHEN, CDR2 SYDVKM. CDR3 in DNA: TGTGCCAGCAGCCTCGCTAAGCTAGGGGTGGGCAATCAGCCCCAGCATTTT. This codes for CASSLAKLGVGNQPQHF.

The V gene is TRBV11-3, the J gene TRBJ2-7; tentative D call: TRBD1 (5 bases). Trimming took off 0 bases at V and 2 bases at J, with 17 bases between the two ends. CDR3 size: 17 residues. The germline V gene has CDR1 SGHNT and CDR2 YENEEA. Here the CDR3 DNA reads TGTGCCAGCAGCTTAGAAACGAGTGGCACAGGAACCTACGAGCAGTACTTC. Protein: CASSLETSGTGTYEQYF.

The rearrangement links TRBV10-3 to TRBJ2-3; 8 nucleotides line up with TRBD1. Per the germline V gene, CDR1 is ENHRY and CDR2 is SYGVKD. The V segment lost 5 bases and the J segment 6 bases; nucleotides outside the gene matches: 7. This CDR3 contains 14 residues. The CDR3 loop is CAISSLQGADTQYF. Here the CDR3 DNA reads TGTGCCATCAGTTCATTGCAGGGGGCGGATACGCAGTATTTT.

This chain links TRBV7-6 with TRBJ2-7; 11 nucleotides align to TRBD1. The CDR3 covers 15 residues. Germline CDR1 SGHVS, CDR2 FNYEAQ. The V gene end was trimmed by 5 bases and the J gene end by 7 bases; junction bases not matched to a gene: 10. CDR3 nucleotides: TGTGCCAGCAGCCCGGGGACAGGGGGGAACGGGGAGCAGTACTTC. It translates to CASSPGTGGNGEQYF.

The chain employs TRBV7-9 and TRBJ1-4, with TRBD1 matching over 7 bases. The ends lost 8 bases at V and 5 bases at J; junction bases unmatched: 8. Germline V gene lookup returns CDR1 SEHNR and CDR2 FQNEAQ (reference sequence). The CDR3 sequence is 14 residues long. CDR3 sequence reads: CASGPGQKNEKLFF. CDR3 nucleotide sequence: TGTGCCAGCGGACCGGGACAGAAGAATGAAAAACTGTTTTTT.

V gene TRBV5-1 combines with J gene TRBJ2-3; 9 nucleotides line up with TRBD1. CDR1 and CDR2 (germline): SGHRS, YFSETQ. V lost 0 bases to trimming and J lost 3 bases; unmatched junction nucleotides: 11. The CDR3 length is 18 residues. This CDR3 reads CASSLEGGQGIRTDTQYF. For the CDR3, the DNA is TGCGCCAGCAGCTTGGAGGGGGGACAGGGTATTCGTACAGATACGCAGTATTTT. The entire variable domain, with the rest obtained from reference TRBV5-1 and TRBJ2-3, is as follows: KAGVTQTPRYLIKTRGQQVTLSCSPISGHRSVSWYQQTPGQGLQFLFEYFSETQRNKGNFPGRFSGRQFSNSRSEMNVSTLELGDSALYLCASSLEGGQGIRTDTQYFGPGTRLTVL.

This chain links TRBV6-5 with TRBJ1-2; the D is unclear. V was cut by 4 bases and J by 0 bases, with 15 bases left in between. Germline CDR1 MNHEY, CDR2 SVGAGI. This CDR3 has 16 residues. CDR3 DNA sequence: TGTGCCAGCAGTTTCTATCAGGAATCCACTAACTATGGCTACACCTTC. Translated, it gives CASSFYQESTNYGYTF.

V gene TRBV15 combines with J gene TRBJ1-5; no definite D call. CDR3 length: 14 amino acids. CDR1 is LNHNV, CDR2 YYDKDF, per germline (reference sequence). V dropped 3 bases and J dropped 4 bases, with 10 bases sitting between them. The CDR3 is CATSSLLPNQPQHF. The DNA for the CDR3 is TGTGCCACCAGCAGCCTTCTCCCGAATCAGCCCCAGCATTTT.

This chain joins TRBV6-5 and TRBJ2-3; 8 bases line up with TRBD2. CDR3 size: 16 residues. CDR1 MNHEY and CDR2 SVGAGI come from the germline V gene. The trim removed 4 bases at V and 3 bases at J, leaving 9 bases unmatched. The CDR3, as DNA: TGTGCCAGCAGTTCACCCCCACAGCGGGAGACAGATACGCAGTATTTT. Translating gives CASSSPPQRETDTQYF.

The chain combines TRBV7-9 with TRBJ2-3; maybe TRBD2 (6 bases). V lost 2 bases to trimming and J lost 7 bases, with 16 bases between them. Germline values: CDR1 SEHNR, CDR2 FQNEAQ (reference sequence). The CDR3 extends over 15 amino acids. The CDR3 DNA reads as TGTGCCAGCAGCTTAAAGACTAGTAGGGCATATACGCAGTATTTT. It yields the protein CASSLKTSRAYTQYF.

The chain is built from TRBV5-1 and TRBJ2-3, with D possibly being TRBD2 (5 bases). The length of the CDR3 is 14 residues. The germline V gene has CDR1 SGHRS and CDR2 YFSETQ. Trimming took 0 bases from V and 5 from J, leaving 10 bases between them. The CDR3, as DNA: TGCGCCAGCAGCTTGGGCGGGTTGGAAGATACGCAGTATTTT. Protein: CASSLGGLEDTQYF.

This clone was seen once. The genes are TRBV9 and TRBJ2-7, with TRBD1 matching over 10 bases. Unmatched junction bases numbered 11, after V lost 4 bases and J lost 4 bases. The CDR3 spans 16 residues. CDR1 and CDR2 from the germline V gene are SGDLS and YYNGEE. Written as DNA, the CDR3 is TGTGCCAGCAGCTCTACGGGGACAGGGGATCGGTACGAGCAGTACTTC. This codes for CASSSTGTGDRYEQYF.

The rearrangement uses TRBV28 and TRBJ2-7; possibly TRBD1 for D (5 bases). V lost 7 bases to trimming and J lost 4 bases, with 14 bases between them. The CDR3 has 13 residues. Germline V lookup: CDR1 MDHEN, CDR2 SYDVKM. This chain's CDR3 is CASKTSGWYEQYF. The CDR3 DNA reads TGTGCCAGCAAAACTTCAGGGTGGTACGAGCAGTACTTC. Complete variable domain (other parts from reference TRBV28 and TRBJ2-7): DVKVTQSSRYLVKRTGEKVFLECVQDMDHENMFWYRQDPGLGLRLIYFSYDVKMKEKGDIPEGYSVSREKKERFSLILESASTNQTSMYLCASKTSGWYEQYFGPGTRLTVT.

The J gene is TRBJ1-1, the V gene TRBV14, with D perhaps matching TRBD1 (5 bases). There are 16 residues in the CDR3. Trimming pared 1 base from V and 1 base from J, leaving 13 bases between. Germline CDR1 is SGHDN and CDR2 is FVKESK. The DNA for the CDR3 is TGTGCCAGCAGCCAAGTTTCAGGGCTCGGGAACACTGAAGCTTTCTTT. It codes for CASSQVSGLGNTEAFF.

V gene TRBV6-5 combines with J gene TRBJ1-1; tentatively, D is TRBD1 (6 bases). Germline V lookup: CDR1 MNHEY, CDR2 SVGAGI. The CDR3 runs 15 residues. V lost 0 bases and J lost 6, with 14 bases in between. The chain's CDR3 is CASSYSTQGKSEAFF. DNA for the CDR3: TGTGCCAGCAGTTACTCGACTCAGGGGAAGTCTGAAGCTTTCTTT.